Listed below are T cell receptor beta chains from one sample, sequenced in a study of T cell repertoires in cytomegalovirus infection. A single record per CDR3 protein comes from TCRdb applying MiXCR to the reads. The top ten hold about 66% of the sample, which has more than 55,000 distinct CDR3 sequences, roughly 22% seen once. The antigens these receptors bind are not known. The sequencing used CD8+ T cells from cultured PBMCs, collected from culture after CMV antigen stimulation. Receptors were obtained from a human donor in good health (CMV status not recorded). Some clones in this sample may be carry-over from other donors' samples. Each CDR3 is given with its conserved first and last residue. Each record gives: D gene, J gene, V gene, clone size, CDR3 DNA, CDR3 protein. D genes are given only for firm matches. Expanded clones are given a class, and other clones once, few, many or no size at all.

.,TRBJ2-3,TRBV6-2/TRBV6-3,.,TGTGCCAGCAGTTACAATAGGTTCGGGACAGATACGCAGTATTTT,CASSYNRFGTDTQYF
.,TRBJ2-1,TRBV6-5,.,TGTGCCAGCAGTTACTCCCCCTGGGATGAGCAGTTCTTC,CASSYSPWDEQFF
.,TRBJ2-1,TRBV6-6,few,TGTGCCAGCAGTTCCCCTAACAATGAGCAGTTCTTC,CASSSPNNEQFF
TRBD1,TRBJ2-5,TRBV27,.,TGTGCCAGCAGTTCGAAGCCGACAGGGGTGGGAGAGACCCAGTACTTC,CASSSKPTGVGETQYF
.,TRBJ1-1,TRBV7-8,medium-sized,TGTGCCAGCAGCTTAGGAGCCAGTGAAGCTTTCTTT,CASSLGASEAFF
.,TRBJ1-6,TRBV7-2,.,TGTGCCAGCAGCTTAGCGCACGCAGGGTATAATTCACCCCTCCACTTT,CASSLAHAGYNSPLHF
.,TRBJ2-1,TRBV9,.,TGTGCCAGCAGCCCCGGGACAAATTACAATGAGCAGTTCTTC,CASSPGTNYNEQFF
.,TRBJ1-1,TRBV19,.,TGTGCCAGTAGTCCGGGGGTGGCTGAAGCTTTCTTT,CASSPGVAEAFF
.,TRBJ2-5,TRBV10-2,few,TGCGCCAGCAGGGTAGATGGCGGGGAGACCCAGTACTTC,CASRVDGGETQYF
.,TRBJ1-2,TRBV5-6,few,TGTGCCAGCAGCGCCTGGAGTGGCTACACCTTC,CASSAWSGYTF
.,TRBJ2-7,TRBV2,few,TGTGCCAGCAGGCCCGGACACCTTTCCTACGAGCAGTACTTC,CASRPGHLSYEQYF
TRBD1,TRBJ1-5,TRBV28,many,TGTGCCAGCAGTTTGACTGACAGGGGGTATCCCCAGCATTTT,CASSLTDRGYPQHF
.,TRBJ2-7,TRBV7-2,.,TGTGCCAGCAGCTACGGGCCCTACGAGCAGTACTTC,CASSYGPYEQYF
TRBD1,TRBJ2-1,TRBV7-6,few,TGTGCCAGCAGCCCCTACCCCGGGACAGGGACTCCCAATGAGCAGTTCTTC,CASSPYPGTGTPNEQFF
.,TRBJ1-1,TRBV13,few,TGTGCCAGCAGGGGAGGGACGGCGAATGAAGCTTTCTTT,CASRGGTANEAFF
TRBD1,TRBJ2-1,TRBV6-2/TRBV6-3,.,TGTGCCAGCAGTTTTTCCGGGACAGGGGGCGAGGAGCAGTTCTTC,CASSFSGTGGEEQFF
.,TRBJ2-4,TRBV4-1,.,TGCGCCAGCAGCCAAGGGCCGGTGGGGGGACTAGCCAAAAACATTCAGTACTTC,CASSQGPVGGLAKNIQYF
.,TRBJ2-3,TRBV25-1,few,TGTGCCAGCAGTGAAGGGGATTACACAGATACGCAGTATTTT,CASSEGDYTDTQYF
.,TRBJ1-5,TRBV11-2,few,TGTGCCAGCAGCCAGACTCAATCATGGCCCCAGCATTTT,CASSQTQSWPQHF
.,TRBJ2-7,TRBV12-3/TRBV12-4,.,TGTGCCAGCAGTTTGGGAGGGGGCGAGCAGTACTTC,CASSLGGGEQYF
.,TRBJ2-7,TRBV7-8,.,TGTGCCAGCAGCTACCTTGACAGGCCCGTCTACGAGCAGTACTTC,CASSYLDRPVYEQYF
.,TRBJ1-1,TRBV28,few,TGTGCCAGCAAATCCCCCCTGAACACTGAAGCTTTCTTT,CASKSPLNTEAFF
.,TRBJ2-1,TRBV7-6,once,TGTGCCAGCAGCCCAGCGGTACGGACCGATGACAATGAGCAGTTCTTC,CASSPAVRTDDNEQFF
.,TRBJ2-1,TRBV19,few,TGTGCCAGTAAGTCCCAGGGGTACAATGAGCAGTTCTTC,CASKSQGYNEQFF
TRBD1,TRBJ2-1,TRBV7-8,.,TGTGCCAGCAGCACCCTCGGACAGGGGATAGCCGCCACCATGGGAGAGGAGCAGTTCTTC,CASSTLGQGIAATMGEEQFF
TRBD2,TRBJ2-1,TRBV14,.,TGTGCCAGCAGCCGCCCACTAGCGAGGGCCTACAATGAGCAGTTCTTC,CASSRPLARAYNEQFF
TRBD1,TRBJ1-5,TRBV4-1,.,TGCGCCAGCAGCCAAGTGGGACAGGGCCTTTTGGGCAATCAGCCCCAGCATTTT,CASSQVGQGLLGNQPQHF
.,TRBJ2-1,TRBV6-5,.,TGTGCCAGCAGTTCAGGGATCCCGAAGTACAATGAGCAGTTCTTC,CASSSGIPKYNEQFF
.,TRBJ2-5,TRBV7-6,.,TGTGCCAGCAGCCCCCGGGGTACGGAGACCCAGTACTTC,CASSPRGTETQYF
.,TRBJ2-2,TRBV12-3/TRBV12-4,few,TGTGCCAGCAGTTTACGGCCAGAAGGGCTGTTTTTT,CASSLRPEGLFF
.,TRBJ2-2,TRBV6-1,.,TGTGCCAGCAGCCCCAGAGGGGGAGACGACACCGGGGAGCTGTTTTTT,CASSPRGGDDTGELFF
TRBD1,TRBJ2-7,TRBV7-9,.,TGTGCCAGCAGCCAGTCGGGACAGGGGATATACTACGAGCAGTACTTC,CASSQSGQGIYYEQYF
.,TRBJ1-2,TRBV7-8,.,TGTGCCAGCAGCTTAGGGGACTTCGGCTACACCTTC,CASSLGDFGYTF
.,TRBJ1-1,TRBV6-1,.,TGTGCCAGCACCCAGGGAACTGAAGCTTTCTTT,CASTQGTEAFF
TRBD1,TRBJ2-6,TRBV10-3,.,TGTGCCATCAGTGACTTGGACAGGGGGATAGCTGGGGCCAACGTCCTGACTTTC,CAISDLDRGIAGANVLTF
.,TRBJ1-5,TRBV7-2,.,TGTGCCAGCAGCTCCCGGTCTTCTGATCAGCCCCAGCATTTT,CASSSRSSDQPQHF
.,TRBJ2-5,TRBV7-9,few,TGTGCCAGCAAACCAGGGGGGGAGACCCAGTACTTC,CASKPGGETQYF
.,TRBJ1-5,TRBV6-5,.,TGTGCCAGCACAAGTTCCGGCAATCAGCCCCAGCATTTT,CASTSSGNQPQHF
.,TRBJ1-2,TRBV7-2,.,TGTGCCAGCAGCCAATTGAGTGGGACCGGGAGAGACACCTTC,CASSQLSGTGRDTF
.,TRBJ2-3,TRBV11-2,few,TGTGCCAGCAGCTTAGATGTCGACCGTTTTACTAGCACAGATACGCAGTATTTT,CASSLDVDRFTSTDTQYF
.,TRBJ1-1,TRBV25-1,few,TGTGCCAGCAGCCGAGGGGGAGGCACTGAAGCTTTCTTT,CASSRGGGTEAFF
TRBD2,TRBJ2-3,TRBV10-3,medium-sized,TGTGCCATCAGTGGCCGGGGGGGCTTACCAGATACGCAGTATTTT,CAISGRGGLPDTQYF
.,TRBJ1-1,TRBV4-1,many,TGCGCCAGCAGCCAAGAGGAGGGGCCTATGAACACTGAAGCTTTCTTT,CASSQEEGPMNTEAFF
TRBD1,TRBJ2-7,TRBV4-1,.,TGCGCCAGCAGCCCGACAGGGGACGAGCAGTACTTC,CASSPTGDEQYF
.,TRBJ2-1,TRBV12-3/TRBV12-4,few,TGTGCCAGCTTTGGGGGTGCCGATGAGCAGTTCTTC,CASFGGADEQFF
.,TRBJ2-7,TRBV6-5,few,TGTGCCAGCGGATACTACGAGCAGTACTTC,CASGYYEQYF
.,TRBJ2-7,TRBV9,.,TGTGCCAGCAGCAACTCTGGACAGAGCTACGAGCAGTACTTC,CASSNSGQSYEQYF
.,TRBJ1-5,TRBV10-3,.,TGTGCCATCAGTGAGACCGGAGGGGCCCCAATAGAGAGCAATCAGCCCCAGCATTTT,CAISETGGAPIESNQPQHF
.,TRBJ2-7,TRBV28,few,TGTGCCGAAGGGACCAGCTCCTACGAGCAGTACTTC,CAEGTSSYEQYF
.,TRBJ2-1,TRBV27,few,TGTGCCAGCAGCCCGAACTACAATGAGCAGTTCTTC,CASSPNYNEQFF
.,TRBJ2-1,TRBV12-3/TRBV12-4,few,TGTGCCAGCAGTTTACGAGGGGGGGGCGCCCCGTTATACAATGAGCAGTTCTTC,CASSLRGGGAPLYNEQFF
.,TRBJ1-6,TRBV7-8,.,TGTGCCAGCAGCTTAGAGGGGACACTTCTCCCACCCCTCCACTTT,CASSLEGTLLPPLHF
.,TRBJ2-5,TRBV15,few,TGTGCCACCAGCAACAGGTTCCAAGAGACCCAGTACTTC,CATSNRFQETQYF
.,TRBJ2-1,TRBV7-2,few,TGTGCCAGCAGCTTCCATCCTAAGTGGGGGGAGGGGGGTGAGCAGTTCTTC,CASSFHPKWGEGGEQFF